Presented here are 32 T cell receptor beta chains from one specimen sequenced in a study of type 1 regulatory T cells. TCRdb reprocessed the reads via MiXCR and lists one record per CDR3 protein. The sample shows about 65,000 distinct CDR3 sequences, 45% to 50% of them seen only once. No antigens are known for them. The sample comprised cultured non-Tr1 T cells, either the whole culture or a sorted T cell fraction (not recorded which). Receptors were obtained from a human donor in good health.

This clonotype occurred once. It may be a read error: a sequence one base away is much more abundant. The CDR3 nucleotides are TGCGCCAGCAGCCGACAGGCGGCAGGGAACACTGAAGCTTTATTT. Amino acids: CASSRQAAGNTEALF. The chain has TRBV5-1 and TRBJ1-1; D is perhaps TRBD1 (6 bases). The CDR3 contains 15 residues. Germline assignment: CDR1 SGHRS and CDR2 YFSETQ. Looking up the rest from reference TRBV5-1 and TRBJ1-1 gives the full variable domain: KAGVTQTPRYLIKTRGQQVTLSCSPISGHRSVSWYQQTPGQGLQFLFEYFSETQRNKGNFPGRFSGRQFSNSRSEMNVSTLELGDSALYLCASSRQAAGNTEALFGQGTRLTVV.

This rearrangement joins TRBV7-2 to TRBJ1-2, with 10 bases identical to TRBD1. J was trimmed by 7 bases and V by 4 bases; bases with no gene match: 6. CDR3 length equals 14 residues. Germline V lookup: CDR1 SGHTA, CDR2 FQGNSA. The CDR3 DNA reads TGTGCCAGCAGCTACGGGACAGGGGAGAGTGGCTACACCTTC. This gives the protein CASSYGTGESGYTF. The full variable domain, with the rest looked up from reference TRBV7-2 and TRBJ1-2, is GAGVSQSPSNKVTEKGKDVELRCDPISGHTALYWYRQSLGQGLEFLIYFQGNSAPDKSGLPSDRFSAERTGGSVSTLTIQRTQQEDSAVYLCASSYGTGESGYTFGSGTRLTVV.

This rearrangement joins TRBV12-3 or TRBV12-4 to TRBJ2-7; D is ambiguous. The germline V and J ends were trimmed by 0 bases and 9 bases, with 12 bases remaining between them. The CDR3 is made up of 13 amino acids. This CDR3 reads CASSLALRTGQYF. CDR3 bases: TGTGCCAGCAGTTTAGCGCTCAGGACCGGGCAGTACTTC.

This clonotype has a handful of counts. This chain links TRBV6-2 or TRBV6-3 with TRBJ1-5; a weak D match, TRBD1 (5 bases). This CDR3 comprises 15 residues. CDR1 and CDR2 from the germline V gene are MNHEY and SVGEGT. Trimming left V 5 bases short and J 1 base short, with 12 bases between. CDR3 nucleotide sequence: TGTGCCAGCAGTCGCCCGGGGGGAAGCAATCAGCCCCAGCATTTT. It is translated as CASSRPGGSNQPQHF.

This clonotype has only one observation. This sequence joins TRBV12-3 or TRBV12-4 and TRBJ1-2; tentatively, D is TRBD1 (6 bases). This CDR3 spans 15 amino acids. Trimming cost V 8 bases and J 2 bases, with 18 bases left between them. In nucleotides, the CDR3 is TGTGCCAGCGGCTCTGGGGGCAGGCCAAACTATGGCTACACCTTC. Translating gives CASGSGGRPNYGYTF.

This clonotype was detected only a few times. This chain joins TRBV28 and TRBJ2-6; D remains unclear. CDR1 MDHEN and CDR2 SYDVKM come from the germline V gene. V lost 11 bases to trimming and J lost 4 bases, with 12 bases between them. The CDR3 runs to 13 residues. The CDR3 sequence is CAYQPPGANVLTF. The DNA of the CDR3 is TGTGCCTACCAACCGCCCGGGGCCAACGTCCTGACTTTC. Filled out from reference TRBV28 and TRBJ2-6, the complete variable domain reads DVKVTQSSRYLVKRTGEKVFLECVQDMDHENMFWYRQDPGLGLRLIYFSYDVKMKEKGDIPEGYSVSREKKERFSLILESASTNQTSMYLCAYQPPGANVLTFGAGSRLTVL.

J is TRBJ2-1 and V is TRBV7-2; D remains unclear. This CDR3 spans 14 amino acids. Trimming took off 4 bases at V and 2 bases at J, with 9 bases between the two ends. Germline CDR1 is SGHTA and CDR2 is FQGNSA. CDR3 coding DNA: TGTGCCAGCAGCTCCCCCGCCGCCTACAATGAGCAGTTCTTC. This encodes CASSSPAAYNEQFF.

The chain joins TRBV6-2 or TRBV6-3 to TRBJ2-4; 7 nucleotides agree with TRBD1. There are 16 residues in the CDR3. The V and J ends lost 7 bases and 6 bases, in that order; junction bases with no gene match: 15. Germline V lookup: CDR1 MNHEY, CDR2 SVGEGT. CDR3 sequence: CASNLGLGGPSNIQYF. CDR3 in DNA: TGTGCCAGCAATCTAGGGTTAGGGGGCCCCTCAAACATTCAGTACTTC.

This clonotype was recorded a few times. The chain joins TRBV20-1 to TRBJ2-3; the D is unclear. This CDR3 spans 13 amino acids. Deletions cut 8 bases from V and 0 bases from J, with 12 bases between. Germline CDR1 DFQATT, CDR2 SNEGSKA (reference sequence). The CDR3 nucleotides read TGCAGTACGGACGATTCTAGCACAGATACGCAGTATTTT. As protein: CSTDDSSTDTQYF.

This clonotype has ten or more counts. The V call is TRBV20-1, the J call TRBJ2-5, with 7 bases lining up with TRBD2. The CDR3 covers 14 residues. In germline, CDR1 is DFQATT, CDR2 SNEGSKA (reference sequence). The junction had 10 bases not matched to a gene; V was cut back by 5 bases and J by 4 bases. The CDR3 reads CSAQGLVGRETQYF. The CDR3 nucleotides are TGCAGTGCTCAAGGACTAGTAGGGAGAGAGACCCAGTACTTC.

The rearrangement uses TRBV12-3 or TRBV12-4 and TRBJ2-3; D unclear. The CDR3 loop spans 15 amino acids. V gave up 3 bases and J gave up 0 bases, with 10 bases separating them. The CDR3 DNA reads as TGTGCCAGCAGTTTGCGCGGCTCGAGCACAGATACGCAGTATTTT. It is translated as CASSLRGSSTDTQYF.

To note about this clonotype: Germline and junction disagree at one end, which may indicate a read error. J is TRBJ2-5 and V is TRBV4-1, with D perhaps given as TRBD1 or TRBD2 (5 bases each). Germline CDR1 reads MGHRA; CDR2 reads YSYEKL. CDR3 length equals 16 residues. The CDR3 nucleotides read TGCGCCAACAGCCCTAGACAGACGGGGTACCAAGAGACCCAGTACTTC. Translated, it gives CANSPRQTGYQETQYF.

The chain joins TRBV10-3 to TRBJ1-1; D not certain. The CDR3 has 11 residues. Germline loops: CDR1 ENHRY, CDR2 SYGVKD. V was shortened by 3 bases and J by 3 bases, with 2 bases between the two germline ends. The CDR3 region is CAISDHTEAFF. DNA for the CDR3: TGTGCCATCAGTGACCACACTGAAGCTTTCTTT.

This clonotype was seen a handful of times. The CDR3 reads CASSLEGTPNEKLFF. As DNA, the CDR3 is TGCGCCAGCAGCTTGGAGGGGACACCTAATGAAAAACTGTTTTTT. The rearrangement links TRBV5-1 to TRBJ1-4; D might be TRBD1 (6 bases). This CDR3 contains 15 residues. Trimming shortened V by 0 bases and J by 3 bases, and 9 bases separated the two germline ends. Germline values: CDR1 SGHRS, CDR2 YFSETQ.

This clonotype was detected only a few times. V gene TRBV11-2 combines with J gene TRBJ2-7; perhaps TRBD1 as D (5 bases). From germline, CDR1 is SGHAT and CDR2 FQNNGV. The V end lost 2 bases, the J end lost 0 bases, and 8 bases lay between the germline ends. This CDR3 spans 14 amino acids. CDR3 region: CASSLKGSSYEQYF. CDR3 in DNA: TGTGCCAGCAGCTTAAAGGGGTCCTCCTACGAGCAGTACTTC.

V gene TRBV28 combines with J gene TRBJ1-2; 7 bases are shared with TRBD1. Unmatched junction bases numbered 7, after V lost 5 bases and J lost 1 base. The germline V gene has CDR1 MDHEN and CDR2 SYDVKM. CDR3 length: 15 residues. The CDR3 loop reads CASSTGAVDNYGYTF. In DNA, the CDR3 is TGTGCCAGCAGTACAGGGGCGGTGGATAACTATGGCTACACCTTC.

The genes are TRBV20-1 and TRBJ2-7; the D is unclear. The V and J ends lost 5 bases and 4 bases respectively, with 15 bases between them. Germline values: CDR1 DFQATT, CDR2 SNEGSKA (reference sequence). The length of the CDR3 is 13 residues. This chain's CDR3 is CSAHLVPLYEQYF. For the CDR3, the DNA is TGCAGTGCTCACCTAGTCCCCCTTTACGAGCAGTACTTC.

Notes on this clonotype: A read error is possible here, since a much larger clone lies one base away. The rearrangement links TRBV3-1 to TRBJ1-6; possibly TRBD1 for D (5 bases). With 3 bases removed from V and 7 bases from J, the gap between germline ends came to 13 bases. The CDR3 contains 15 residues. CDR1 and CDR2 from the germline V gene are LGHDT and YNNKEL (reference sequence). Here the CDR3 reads CASSQGRLNNSPLHF. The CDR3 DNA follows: TGTGCCAGCAGCCAGGGACGTTTAAACAATTCACCCCTCCACTTT.

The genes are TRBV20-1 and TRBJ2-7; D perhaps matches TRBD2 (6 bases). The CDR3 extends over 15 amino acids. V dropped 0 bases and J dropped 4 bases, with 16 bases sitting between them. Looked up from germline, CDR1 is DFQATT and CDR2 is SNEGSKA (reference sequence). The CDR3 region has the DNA TGCAGTGCTAGAGAAGCAAACGGGAGCCATTACGAGCAGTACTTC. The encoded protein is CSAREANGSHYEQYF.

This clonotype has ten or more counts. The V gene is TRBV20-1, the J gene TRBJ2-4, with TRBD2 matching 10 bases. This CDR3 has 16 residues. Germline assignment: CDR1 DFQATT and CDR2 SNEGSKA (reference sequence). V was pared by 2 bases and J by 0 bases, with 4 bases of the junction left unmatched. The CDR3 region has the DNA TGCAGTGCTAGACTAGCGGGGGCGAGAGCCAAAAACATTCAGTACTTC. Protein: CSARLAGARAKNIQYF.

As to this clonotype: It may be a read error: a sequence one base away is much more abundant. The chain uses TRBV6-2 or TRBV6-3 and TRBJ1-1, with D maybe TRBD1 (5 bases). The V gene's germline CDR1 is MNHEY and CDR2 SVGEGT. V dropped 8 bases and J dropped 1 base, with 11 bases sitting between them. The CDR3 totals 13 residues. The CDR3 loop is CASRTGENTEAFF. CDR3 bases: TGTGCCAGCCGAACGGGGGAGAACACTGAAGCTTTCTTT.

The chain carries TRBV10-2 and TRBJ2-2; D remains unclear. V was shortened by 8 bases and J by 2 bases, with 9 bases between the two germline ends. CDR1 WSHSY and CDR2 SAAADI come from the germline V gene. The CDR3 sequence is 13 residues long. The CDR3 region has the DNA TGCGCCAGCCAAGTCCGAAACACCGGGGAGCTGTTTTTT. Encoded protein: CASQVRNTGELFF.

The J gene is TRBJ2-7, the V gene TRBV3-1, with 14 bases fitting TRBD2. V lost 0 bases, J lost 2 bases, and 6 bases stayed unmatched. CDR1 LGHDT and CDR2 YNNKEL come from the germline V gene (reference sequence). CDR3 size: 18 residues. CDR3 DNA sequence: TGTGCCAGCAGCCAAGAAGGACTAGCGGGGGGCCAGGCCTACGAGCAGTACTTC. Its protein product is CASSQEGLAGGQAYEQYF.

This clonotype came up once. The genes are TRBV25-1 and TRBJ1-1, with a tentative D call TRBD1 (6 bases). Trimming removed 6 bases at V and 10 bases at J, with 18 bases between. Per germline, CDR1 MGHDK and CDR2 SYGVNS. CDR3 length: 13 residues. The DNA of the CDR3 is TGTGCCAGCAGCAGACAGTCGGGACAAGGAGCTTTCTTT. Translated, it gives CASSRQSGQGAFF.

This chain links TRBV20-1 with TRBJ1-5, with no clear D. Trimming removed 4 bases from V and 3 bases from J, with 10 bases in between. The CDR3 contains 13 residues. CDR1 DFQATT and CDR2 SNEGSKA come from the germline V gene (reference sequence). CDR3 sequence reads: CSAILGPNQPQHF. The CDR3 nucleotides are TGCAGTGCTATATTAGGGCCCAATCAGCCCCAGCATTTT.

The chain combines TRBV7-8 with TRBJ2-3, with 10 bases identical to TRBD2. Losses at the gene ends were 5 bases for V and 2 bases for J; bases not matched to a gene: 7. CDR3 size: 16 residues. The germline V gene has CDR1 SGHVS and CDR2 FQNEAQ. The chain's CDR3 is CASSARTSGLTDTQYF. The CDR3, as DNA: TGTGCCAGCAGCGCCCGGACTAGCGGACTCACAGATACGCAGTATTTT.

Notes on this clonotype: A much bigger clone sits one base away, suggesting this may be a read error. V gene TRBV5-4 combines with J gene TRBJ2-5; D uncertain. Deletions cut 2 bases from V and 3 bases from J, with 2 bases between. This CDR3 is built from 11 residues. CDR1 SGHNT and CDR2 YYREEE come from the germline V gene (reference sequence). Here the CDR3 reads CASSFEETQYF. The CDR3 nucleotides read TGTGCCAGCAGCTTCGAAGAGACCCAGTACTTC.

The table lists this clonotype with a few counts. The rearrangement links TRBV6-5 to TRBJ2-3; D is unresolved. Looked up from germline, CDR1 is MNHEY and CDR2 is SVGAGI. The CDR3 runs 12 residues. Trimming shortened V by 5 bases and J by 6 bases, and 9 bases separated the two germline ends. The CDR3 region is CASSSEGDTQYF. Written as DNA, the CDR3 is TGTGCCAGCAGTAGTGAAGGGGATACGCAGTATTTT.

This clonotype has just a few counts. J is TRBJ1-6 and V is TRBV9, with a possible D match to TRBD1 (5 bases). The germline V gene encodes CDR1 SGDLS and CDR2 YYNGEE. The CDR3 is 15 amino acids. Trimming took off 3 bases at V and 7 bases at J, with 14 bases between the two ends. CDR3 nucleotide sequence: TGTGCCAGCAGCGAGAGGGACGGACCAAATTCACCCCTCCACTTT. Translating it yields CASSERDGPNSPLHF.

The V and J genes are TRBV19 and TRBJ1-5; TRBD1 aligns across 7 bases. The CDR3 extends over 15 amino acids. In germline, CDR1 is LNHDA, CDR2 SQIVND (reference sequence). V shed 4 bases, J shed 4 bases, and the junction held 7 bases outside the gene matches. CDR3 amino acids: CASSTTGIPNQPQHF. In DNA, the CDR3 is TGTGCCAGTAGTACGACAGGGATTCCGAATCAGCCCCAGCATTTT.

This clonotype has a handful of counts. The chain's CDR3 is CASSQGTGVPYGYTF. CDR3 sequence (DNA): TGCGCCAGCAGCCAGGGGACAGGAGTTCCCTATGGCTACACCTTC. This chain uses TRBV4-1 with TRBJ1-2, with 8 bases identical to TRBD1. Trimming removed 3 bases from V and 4 bases from J; junction bases left unmatched: 7. The germline V gene has CDR1 MGHRA and CDR2 YSYEKL. The CDR3 is made up of 15 amino acids.

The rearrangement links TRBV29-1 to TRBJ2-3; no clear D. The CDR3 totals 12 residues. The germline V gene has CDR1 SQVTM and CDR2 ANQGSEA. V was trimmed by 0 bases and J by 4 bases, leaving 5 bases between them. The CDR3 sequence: CSVEEGPDTQYF. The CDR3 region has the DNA TGCAGCGTTGAAGAAGGACCAGATACGCAGTATTTT.